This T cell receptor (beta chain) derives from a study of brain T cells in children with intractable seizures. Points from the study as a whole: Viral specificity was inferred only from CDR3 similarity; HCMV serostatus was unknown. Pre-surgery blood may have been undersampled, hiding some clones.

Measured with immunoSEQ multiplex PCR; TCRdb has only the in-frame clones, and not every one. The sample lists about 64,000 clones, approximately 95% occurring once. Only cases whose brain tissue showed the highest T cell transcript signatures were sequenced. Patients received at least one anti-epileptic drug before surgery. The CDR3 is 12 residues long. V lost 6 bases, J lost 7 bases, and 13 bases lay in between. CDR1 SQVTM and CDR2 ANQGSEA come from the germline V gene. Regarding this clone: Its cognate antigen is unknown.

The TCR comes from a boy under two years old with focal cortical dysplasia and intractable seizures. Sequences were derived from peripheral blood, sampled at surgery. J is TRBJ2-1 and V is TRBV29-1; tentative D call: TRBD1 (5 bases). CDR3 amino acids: CSVAPAGNEQFF. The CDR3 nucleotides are TGCAGCGTGGCCCCGGCAGGGAATGAGCAGTTCTTC.